The clone carrying this T cell receptor beta chain has ten or more counts. TCRdb reprocessed the reads via MiXCR and lists one record per CDR3 protein. The repertoire holds tens of thousands of distinct CDR3 sequences, 21% seen once, with 2.3% in the top ten. These data belong to a study of lung T cells in sarcoidosis with Löfgren's syndrome. Trimming took off 3 bases at V and 4 bases at J, with 14 bases between the two ends. The germline gives CDR1 LNHDA, CDR2 SQIVND (reference sequence). The CDR3 contains 15 residues. Specimen: CD4+ T cells from PBMCs. The chain employs TRBV19 and TRBJ2-3, with D perhaps being TRBD1 or TRBD2 (5 bases each). The source of this sequence is a human donor with sarcoidosis (Löfgren's syndrome or another form), or a control subject (not recorded which). CDR3 region: CASSMGLLGADTQYF. The CDR3 DNA follows: TGTGCCAGTAGTATGGGGCTACTGGGGGCAGATACGCAGTATTTT.